The 29 T cell receptor beta chains in this list originate from one sample, sequenced in a study of Graves' ophthalmopathy and Graves' hyperthyroidism (dated by TCRdb to between 2017 and 2018). The instrument given in TCRdb is Illumina HiSeq 2000. For repertoire sequencing, the TCR beta CDR3 regions were amplified from RNA transcripts. The first round was an RT-PCR using HTBI primers with the Qiagen OneStep RT-PCR kit, and this first round was followed by a second-round multiplex PCR, then size selection and purification. TCRdb's own reprocessing of the public reads used fastp at Q25 and MiXCR and kept productive beta chains. When rows share a CDR3 protein, they turn into one entry using the most common DNA and genes. Within this sample are around 1,000,000 distinct CDR3 sequences, with 35% to 40% of them counted one time only. The ten largest clones add up to 11% of the sample. Sequencing was carried out using peripheral blood or thyroid tissue (not recorded which). All receptors come from an adult man with Graves' hyperthyroidism.

At least ten counts were recorded for this clonotype. J is TRBJ1-4 and V is TRBV29-1; D is unresolved. CDR3 length equals 14 residues. The germline V gene encodes CDR1 SQVTM and CDR2 ANQGSEA. Trimming took 5 bases from V and 3 from J, leaving 13 bases between them. CDR3 in DNA: TGCAGCGTTCTGTTTGGGCCCGCTAATGAAAAACTGTTTTTT. Translation gives CSVLFGPANEKLFF.

This clonotype came up many times. The chain joins TRBV6-5 to TRBJ2-7; no clear D. CDR1 and CDR2 (germline): MNHEY, SVGAGI. The V end was cut by 2 bases, the J end by 5 bases, with 10 bases between. The length of the CDR3 is 13 residues. As DNA, the CDR3 is TGTGCCAGCAGTTACGCCAACCTGGACGAGCAGTACTTC. Encoded protein: CASSYANLDEQYF.

This clonotype appeared many times. The rearrangement links TRBV7-8 to TRBJ1-6; D unclear. Germline CDR1 is SGHVS and CDR2 is FQNEAQ. V was trimmed by 2 bases and J by 9 bases, leaving 20 bases between them. The CDR3 length is 17 residues. For the CDR3, the DNA is TGTGCCAGCAGCTTAAAACGCAGGCCAGGCACCCTTTCACCCCTCCACTTT. This translates into CASSLKRRPGTLSPLHF.

This clonotype was detected only once. This chain uses TRBV25-1 with TRBJ2-1, with D uncertain. CDR3 size: 16 residues. Deletions cut 2 bases from V and 7 bases from J, with 18 bases between. Germline CDR1 is MGHDK and CDR2 is SYGVNS. CDR3 amino acids: CASSETRATSPNEQFF. The CDR3 coding sequence is TGTGCCAGCAGTGAAACCCGGGCCACCTCCCCTAATGAGCAGTTCTTC.

The rearrangement joins TRBV29-1 to TRBJ2-5, with D possibly being TRBD2 (6 bases). The germline V gene encodes CDR1 SQVTM and CDR2 ANQGSEA. V lost 8 bases, J lost 2 bases, and 18 bases lay in between. This CDR3 comprises 14 residues. CDR3 nucleotides: TGCAGCAGCCAGCAGGGCGGGATTCAAGAGACCCAGTACTTC. Protein product: CSSQQGGIQETQYF.

In this sample, this clonotype turned up once. Compared with germline, one end of the junction differs, possibly owing to a read error. This sequence joins TRBV7-3 and TRBJ1-1; D remains ambiguous. The CDR3 covers 11 residues. CDR1 and CDR2 from the germline V gene are SGHTA and FQGTGA. CDR3 DNA: TGTGCCAGCAGCTCCCTCTCTGGGGTTCTCTTT. Translation: CASSSLSGVLF.

The chain employs TRBV29-1 and TRBJ1-2, with a tentative D call TRBD1 (5 bases). Germline CDR1 reads SQVTM; CDR2 reads ANQGSEA. Between the trimmed V and J ends, which lost 7 bases and 7 bases, there was a span of 7 bases. This CDR3 comprises 9 residues. The CDR3 DNA reads TGCAGCGGGGGGGGTGGCTACACCTTC. It translates to CSGGGGYTF.

This clonotype appeared once. V is TRBV4-1 and J is TRBJ2-7, with D possibly being TRBD1 (6 bases). V shed 0 bases and J shed 9 bases, with 21 bases lying between them. The CDR3 has 16 amino acids. The V gene's germline CDR1 is MGHRA and CDR2 YSYEKL. The chain's CDR3 is CASSQDGQGPSRGQYF. The DNA for the CDR3 is TGCGCCAGCAGCCAAGATGGGCAGGGGCCCTCTCGGGGGCAGTACTTC.

The chain joins TRBV24-1 to TRBJ2-3; possible D gene TRBD1, 6 bases. The ends were cut back, 2 bases at V and 7 bases at J, with 18 bases in the middle. The germline V gene encodes CDR1 KGHDR and CDR2 SFDVKD. The CDR3 loop spans 16 amino acids. In DNA, the CDR3 is TGTGCCACCAGTGATTCCAGGGGTCAACGACGGAATACGCAGTATTTT. Its protein is CATSDSRGQRRNTQYF.

This clonotype was recorded many times. This chain links TRBV29-1 with TRBJ1-1, with a weak D call TRBD1 (6 bases). This CDR3 has 14 amino acids. Germline CDR1 and CDR2: SQVTM and ANQGSEA. V dropped 4 bases and J dropped 0 bases, with 12 bases sitting between them. CDR3: CSVGGGHLNTEAFF. CDR3 sequence (DNA): TGCAGCGTTGGAGGGGGACACTTGAACACTGAAGCTTTCTTT.

The chain links TRBV7-8 to TRBJ1-4, with D tentatively TRBD1 (5 bases). Germline-derived CDR1 and CDR2 are SGHVS and FQNEAQ. Trimming left V 5 bases short and J 7 bases short, with 17 bases between. This CDR3 has 15 amino acids. The CDR3 DNA sequence: TGTGCCAGCAGCCCCGGTTGGGGGGGGGTTGAAAAACTGTTTTTT. Its translation: CASSPGWGGVEKLFF. Combining the CDR3 with reference TRBV7-8 and TRBJ1-4 gives the whole variable domain GAGVSQSPRYKVAKRGQDVALRCDPISGHVSLFWYQQALGQGPEFLTYFQNEAQLDKSGLPSDRFFAERPEGSVSTLKIQRTQQEDSAVYLCASSPGWGGVEKLFFGSGTQLSVL.

The CDR3 loop is CASSLYNGRSGANVLTF. The DNA of the CDR3 is TGTGCCAGCAGTTTGTATAACGGGCGCTCTGGGGCCAACGTCCTGACTTTC. The rearrangement joins TRBV25-1 to TRBJ2-6; no clear D gene. CDR3 length: 17 amino acids. In germline, CDR1 is MGHDK, CDR2 SYGVNS. Deletions cut 5 bases from V and 0 bases from J, with 14 bases between.

The V call is TRBV10-1, the J call TRBJ1-1, with a tentative D call TRBD1 (5 bases). The CDR3 runs 15 residues. Trimming took 0 bases from V and 1 from J, leaving 9 bases between them. From germline, CDR1 is WNHNN and CDR2 SYGVQD (reference sequence). In nucleotides, the CDR3 is TGCGCCAGCAGTGAGTCGGGGGGTAGGAACACTGAAGCTTTCTTT. This translates into CASSESGGRNTEAFF.

This clonotype was seen repeatedly, ten times or more. This chain connects TRBV5-1 to TRBJ2-5; D perhaps matches TRBD1 (6 bases). The V end was cut by 4 bases, the J end by 8 bases, with 15 bases between. Germline V gives CDR1 SGHRS, CDR2 YFSETQ. The CDR3 is 13 residues long. CDR3 loop: CASSPGAHGTQYF. CDR3 bases: TGCGCCAGCAGCCCAGGGGCCCACGGAACCCAGTACTTC. The complete variable domain, with remaining parts taken from reference TRBV5-1 and TRBJ2-5, reads KAGVTQTPRYLIKTRGQQVTLSCSPISGHRSVSWYQQTPGQGLQFLFEYFSETQRNKGNFPGRFSGRQFSNSRSEMNVSTLELGDSALYLCASSPGAHGTQYFGPGTRLLVL.

This clonotype was recorded at least ten times. The J gene is TRBJ1-2, the V gene TRBV10-3, with D possibly TRBD1 on 5 matching bases. The germline V and J ends were trimmed by 0 bases and 8 bases, with 10 bases remaining between them. The CDR3 covers 13 residues. Germline assignment: CDR1 ENHRY and CDR2 SYGVKD. The CDR3 DNA reads as TGTGCCATCAGTGAGTCATCAGGGACGGGCTACACCTTC. This sequence encodes CAISESSGTGYTF.

The sample holds many counts of this clonotype. The chain combines TRBV6-2 or TRBV6-3 with TRBJ1-1; D is uncertain. Per germline, CDR1 MNHEY and CDR2 SVGEGT. The CDR3 extends over 14 amino acids. The V end lost 0 bases, the J end lost 1 base, and 6 bases lay between the germline ends. The CDR3 loop is CASSYSLGNTEAFF. CDR3 DNA: TGTGCCAGCAGTTACTCGCTAGGGAACACTGAAGCTTTCTTT.

This clonotype was observed many times. V is TRBV5-1 and J is TRBJ2-2, with D unclear. This CDR3 has 14 residues. Germline V gene data show CDR1 as SGHRS and CDR2 as YFSETQ. The germline V and J ends were trimmed by 6 bases and 1 base, with 10 bases remaining between them. This chain's CDR3 is CASMQQVNTGELFF. The CDR3 bases are TGCGCCAGCATGCAGCAGGTGAACACCGGGGAGCTGTTTTTT. Full variable domain (remainder filled in from reference TRBV5-1 and TRBJ2-2): KAGVTQTPRYLIKTRGQQVTLSCSPISGHRSVSWYQQTPGQGLQFLFEYFSETQRNKGNFPGRFSGRQFSNSRSEMNVSTLELGDSALYLCASMQQVNTGELFFGEGSRLTVL.

This clonotype showed up many times. The chain combines TRBV11-2 with TRBJ1-2; D remains ambiguous. Trimming stripped 5 bases from V and 9 bases from J, with 13 bases between. Germline V gives CDR1 SGHAT, CDR2 FQNNGV. The CDR3 contains 12 residues. CDR3 nucleotide sequence: TGTGCCAGCAGCAACCGAGTGCTTCGCTACACCTTC. Protein product: CASSNRVLRYTF. The full variable domain, in which reference TRBV11-2 and TRBJ1-2 provide the parts outside the CDR3, is EAGVAQSPRYKIIEKRQSVAFWCNPISGHATLYWYQQILGQGPKLLIQFQNNGVVDDSQLPKDRFSAERLKGVDSTLKIQPAKLEDSAVYLCASSNRVLRYTFGSGTRLTVV.

This clonotype has a count of ten or more. This chain connects TRBV2 to TRBJ1-1; no clear D. The germline V gene encodes CDR1 SNHLY and CDR2 FYNNEI. The CDR3 is 10 residues long. Trimming stripped 7 bases from V and 7 bases from J, with 7 bases between. The CDR3 reads CASMAVEAFF. The CDR3 DNA is TGTGCCAGCATGGCCGTTGAAGCTTTCTTT. The complete variable domain, with remaining parts taken from reference TRBV2 and TRBJ1-1, reads EPEVTQTPSHQVTQMGQEVILRCVPISNHLYFYWYRQILGQKVEFLVSFYNNEISEKSEIFDDQFSVERPDGSNFTLKIRSTKLEDSAMYFCASMAVEAFFGQGTRLTVV.

CDR3 amino acids: CSARGPGTYGYTF. The CDR3 DNA reads TGCAGTGCTAGAGGTCCCGGGACCTATGGCTACACCTTC. The chain uses TRBV20-1 and TRBJ1-2; perhaps TRBD1 as D (5 bases). Germline V lookup: CDR1 DFQATT, CDR2 SNEGSKA (reference sequence). The CDR3 loop spans 13 amino acids. V was shortened by 1 base and J by 4 bases, with 10 bases between the two germline ends.

The chain joins TRBV7-8 to TRBJ2-5; TRBD2 matches 13 bases. The CDR3 is 18 amino acids. Germline CDR1 and CDR2: SGHVS and FQNEAQ. V lost 5 bases, J lost 4 bases, and 13 bases stayed unmatched. CDR3: CASSPRTSGSRRGETQYF. The CDR3 DNA reads as TGTGCCAGCAGCCCCAGGACTAGCGGGAGTCGGCGGGGAGAGACCCAGTACTTC.

Remarks on this clonotype: Given a much more abundant clone one base away, this may be a read error. The chain recombines TRBV20-1 with TRBJ2-2; D unresolved. CDR1 and CDR2 (germline): DFQATT, SNEGSKA (reference sequence). The CDR3 totals 13 residues. Trimming cost V 3 bases and J 0 bases, with 5 bases left between them. The CDR3 reads CSASLANTGELFF. CDR3 in DNA: TGCAGTGCTAGTCTAGCGAACACCGGGGAGCTGTTTTTT.

This clonotype was counted at least ten times. The chain recombines TRBV7-8 with TRBJ1-4, with TRBD1 as a possible D gene (5 bases). Trimming left V 4 bases short and J 8 bases short, with 14 bases between. Germline CDR1 and CDR2: SGHVS and FQNEAQ. There are 14 residues in the CDR3. CDR3 DNA: TGTGCCAGCAGCTCGGGACCTCGGGGGGAAAAACTGTTTTTT. Amino acid sequence: CASSSGPRGEKLFF.

To note about this clonotype: The germline gene is not matched at one end of the junction; a read error may be the cause. For the CDR3, the DNA is TGTGCCAGCAGAGTCACAGGGGACACCGGGGCGCTGTTTTTT. Translation gives CASRVTGDTGALFF. The J gene is TRBJ2-2, the V gene TRBV2; 7 bases fit TRBD1. Germline loops: CDR1 SNHLY, CDR2 FYNNEI. This CDR3 is 14 amino acids long.

This chain uses TRBV7-8 with TRBJ1-5; no firm D call. The ends were cut back, 1 base at V and 8 bases at J, with 12 bases in the middle. CDR3 length equals 14 residues. Germline CDR1 reads SGHVS; CDR2 reads FQNEAQ. The CDR3 spells CASSLEDRPEPQHF. As DNA, the CDR3 is TGTGCCAGCAGCTTAGAGGACCGTCCGGAGCCCCAGCATTTT.

This chain links TRBV27 with TRBJ2-1, with 8 bases that match TRBD2. The V gene end was trimmed by 8 bases and the J gene end by 13 bases; junction bases not matched to a gene: 4. Per germline, CDR1 MNHEY and CDR2 SMNVEV (reference sequence). The CDR3 is 10 amino acids. The CDR3 coding sequence is TGTGCCAGCCGGGGGACTAGACAGTTCTTC. This encodes CASRGTRQFF.

This clonotype was seen at least ten times. The chain employs TRBV2 and TRBJ1-2; D gene uncertain. V dropped 3 bases and J dropped 5 bases, with 16 bases sitting between them. Germline loops: CDR1 SNHLY, CDR2 FYNNEI. CDR3 length: 15 residues. The CDR3 protein is CASSDALGSGYGYTF. CDR3 DNA: TGTGCCAGCAGTGACGCCTTAGGATCAGGTTATGGCTACACCTTC.

This clonotype was detected only a few times. The chain employs TRBV11-2 and TRBJ1-2; unclear D gene. This CDR3 has 17 amino acids. The V end was cut by 4 bases, the J end by 2 bases, with 20 bases between. Germline V CDR1 and CDR2: SGHAT, FQNNGV. The CDR3 nucleotides are TGTGCCAGCAGCTCCGCCCCAGCAGGAAAGGGCAACTATGGCTACACCTTC. It codes for CASSSAPAGKGNYGYTF.

J is TRBJ1-5 and V is TRBV6-2 or TRBV6-3; D unclear. V was pared by 5 bases and J by 1 base, with 18 bases between. This CDR3 contains 17 residues. CDR1 and CDR2 from the germline V gene are MNHEY and SVGEGT. Written as DNA, the CDR3 is TGTGCCAGCAGTCTAGGCCTCTCCCGAATGAGCAATCAGCCCCAGCATTTT. Translated: CASSLGLSRMSNQPQHF.